This T cell receptor (beta chain) was captured by sequencing in a study of patients with pleural tuberculosis (TCRdb year 2014). The CDR3 runs 16 residues from the cysteine to the phenylalanine. CDR3 DNA is the only sequence kept; it has 48 bases, read in frame from the first base. Trimming takes 5 bases off V and 2 bases off J; junction bases not matched to a gene: 6. The germline V gene (reference sequence) yields PRHDT for CDR1 and FYEKMQ for CDR2. To note about this clonotype: This clone's antigen is unknown. No base qualities exist here, and no much larger clone lies one base off it.

The instrument given in TCRdb is Illumina Genome Analyzer IIx. Starting from the raw public reads, TCRdb applied fastp trimming at Q25, assembled clones with MiXCR and retained in-frame beta chains. Rows merge per CDR3 protein into single entries with the most common DNA and genes. Present in this sample are 45,000 to 60,000 distinct CDR3 sequences, about 7.9% of which were seen just once. Clones ranked in the top ten supply around 15% of the sample. Recombination connected TRBV13 to TRBJ2-2, and TRBD1 matches 9 of the central bases. This clonotype was obtained from a human donor with pleural tuberculosis. The sequence in DNA is TGTGCCAGCAGCCCAACAGGGGGCGACAACACCGGGGAGCTGTTTTTT. This codes for CASSPTGGDNTGELFF.